This TCR beta chain emerged from a study of T cells after yellow fever vaccination (dated by TCRdb to between 2018 and 2020). For the wider study: Libraries from fractions with low cell numbers were prepared with the SMART-Seq v4 Ultra Low Input RNA kit. Blood was drawn at multiple timepoints before and after primary and secondary immunization, with bulk PBMC replicates and cell subsets isolated. Two healthy male donors, one aged 18 to 30 and one aged 30 to 40 years, were included in the cohort. To follow T-cell clones before and after primary and booster YFV17D yellow fever vaccination, bulk TCR alpha and beta repertoires were sequenced over time.

This clonotype has ten or more counts. No cognate antigen has been identified for it. Base qualities are not recorded, but no much larger clone differs from it by a single base. As encoded in the germline V gene, CDR1 is SGHNT while CDR2 is YENEEA. V trim: 8 bases; J trim: 1 base; unmatched bases: 2. The CDR3 has 13 amino acids, counting the end cysteine and phenylalanine. The kept DNA is CDR3 alone, 39 bases in frame from the first base. This sample's treatment or condition label indicates: live attenuated yellow fever vaccine strain. PBMCs were isolated from peripheral blood using a standard Ficoll-Paque protocol. Dynabeads CD4 and CD8 positive selection kits were used to isolate the CD4 and CD8 T-cell fractions. TriZol was used to extract RNA from bulk PBMCs, from CD4 and CD8 fractions, and from dextramer-positive and dextramer-negative fractions. Sequencing used an Illumina NovaSeq 6000. TCR cDNA was synthesized by 5'RACE template switching, through which a universal primer site and unique molecular identifiers were introduced. Priming for cDNA synthesis came from both the TCR alpha and TCR beta constant segments. Two PCR steps were used to amplify libraries, with sample barcodes and sequencing adapters being added in the second step. Sequencing of libraries was done on Illumina HiSeq 2500 (2x100 bp) or NovaSeq (2x150 bp). The study's processing was this. Demultiplexing of reads and collapsing into UMI consensus sequences were performed with MIGEC, and V(D)J alignment was carried out with MiXCR. Clonotypes responding to the vaccine were identified with edgeR on replicate PBMC samples, with the criteria of FDR below 0.01 and a log2 fold change above 5 up to day 15. CD4 or CD8 identity was assigned to each bulk clonotype according to whether the clonotype was present at higher abundance in the sequenced CD4 repertoire or the sequenced CD8 repertoire. Using fastp at Q25 and MiXCR, TCRdb reprocessed the public reads and kept productive beta chains. Rows matching on CDR3 protein sequence are summarized as one entry with the most common DNA and genes. TCRdb's processing, not the study's, gives the V and J calls here. For this sample the table gives a few hundred thousand distinct CDR3 sequences, of which about 10% were detected only once. The ten largest clones take up approximately 3.5% of the sample.

Beyond this particular receptor, the publication reports: Because only two donors were included in the study, the extent to which the findings can be generalized is limited. A small share of clonotypes was detected in both CD4 and CD8 compartments, with the overlap likely arising from convergent recombination. Most clones expanded after primary vaccination (approximately 96% of CD4 and approximately 86% of CD8) were re-detected after the booster, suggesting that broad memory maintenance occurred. Because abundant contaminating clonotypes from the bulk population could be contained in FACS-sorted repertoires, computational filtering was required. Compared with the primary T-cell response, the secondary T-cell response was weaker but faster, peaking on day 5 rather than day 15.

The TCR comes from a man aged 18 to 35 who received the YFV17D yellow fever vaccine. The chain joins TRBV11-3 to TRBJ1-1; 9 nucleotides in the junction match TRBD1. This specimen consisted of CD4+ T cells sorted from PBMCs, obtained 5 days after the yellow fever booster vaccination. The bases are TGTGCCAGCGCGGGACAGGGGAACACTGAAGCTTTCTTT. It specifies CASAGQGNTEAFF.